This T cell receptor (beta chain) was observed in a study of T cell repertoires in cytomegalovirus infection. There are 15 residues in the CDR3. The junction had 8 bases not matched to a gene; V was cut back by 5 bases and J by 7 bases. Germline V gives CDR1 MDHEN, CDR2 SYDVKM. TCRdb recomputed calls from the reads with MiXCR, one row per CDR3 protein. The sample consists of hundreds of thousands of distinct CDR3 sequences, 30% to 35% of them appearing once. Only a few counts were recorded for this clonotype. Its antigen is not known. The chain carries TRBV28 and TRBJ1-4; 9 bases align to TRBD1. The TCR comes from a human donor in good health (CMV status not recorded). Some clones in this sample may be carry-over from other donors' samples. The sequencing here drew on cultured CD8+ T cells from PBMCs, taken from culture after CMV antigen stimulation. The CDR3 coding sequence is TGTGCCAGCAGTCTCCTCACAGGGGGCTTTGAAAAACTGTTTTTT. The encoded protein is CASSLLTGGFEKLFF.